The sequence of this T cell receptor beta chain was determined in a study of shared clonotypes between healthy human individuals. TCRdb keeps only in-frame clones here, not all; method: immunoSEQ multiplex PCR. The table has approximately 480,000 clones, over 60% seen once. The clonotype was recovered from a woman aged 40 to 50 in good health. Some clones in this sample may be carry-over from other donors' samples. What was sequenced was PBMCs.

The CDR3 DNA sequence: TGTGCCAGCAGCTTCTATCACCAGGACTATAGCAATCAGCCCCAGCATTTT. It yields the protein CASSFYHQDYSNQPQHF. The gene calls are TRBV5-8 and TRBJ1-5; D ambiguous. Trimming shortened V by 2 bases and J by 0 bases, and 15 bases separated the two germline ends. This CDR3 is built from 17 residues. Looked up from germline, CDR1 is SGHTS and CDR2 is YDEGEE.